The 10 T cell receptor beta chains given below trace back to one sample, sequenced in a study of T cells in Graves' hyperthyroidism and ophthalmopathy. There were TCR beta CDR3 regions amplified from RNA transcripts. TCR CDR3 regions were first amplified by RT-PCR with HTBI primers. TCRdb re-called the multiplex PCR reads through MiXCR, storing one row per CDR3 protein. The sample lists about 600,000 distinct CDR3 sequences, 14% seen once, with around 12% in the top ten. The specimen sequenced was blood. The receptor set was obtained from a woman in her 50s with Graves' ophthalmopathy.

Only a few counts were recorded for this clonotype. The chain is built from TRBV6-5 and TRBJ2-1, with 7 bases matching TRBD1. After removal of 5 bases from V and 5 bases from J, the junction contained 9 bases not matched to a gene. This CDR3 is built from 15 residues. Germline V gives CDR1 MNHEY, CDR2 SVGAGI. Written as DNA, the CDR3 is TGTGCCAGCAGTAACTGGGGACAGAGGAACAATGAGCAGTTCTTC. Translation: CASSNWGQRNNEQFF.

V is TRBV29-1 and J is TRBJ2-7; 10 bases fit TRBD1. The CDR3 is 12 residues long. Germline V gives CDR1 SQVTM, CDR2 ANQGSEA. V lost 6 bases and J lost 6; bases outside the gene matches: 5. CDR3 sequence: CSVRDRGTEQYF. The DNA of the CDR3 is TGCAGCGTACGGGACAGGGGTACCGAGCAGTACTTC.

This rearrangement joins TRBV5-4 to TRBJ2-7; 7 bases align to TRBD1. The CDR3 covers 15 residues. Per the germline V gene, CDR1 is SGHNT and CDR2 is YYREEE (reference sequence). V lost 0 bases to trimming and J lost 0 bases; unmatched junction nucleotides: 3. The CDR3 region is CASSLGRGSSYEQYF. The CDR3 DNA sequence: TGTGCCAGCAGCTTGGGCAGGGGGAGCTCCTACGAGCAGTACTTC.

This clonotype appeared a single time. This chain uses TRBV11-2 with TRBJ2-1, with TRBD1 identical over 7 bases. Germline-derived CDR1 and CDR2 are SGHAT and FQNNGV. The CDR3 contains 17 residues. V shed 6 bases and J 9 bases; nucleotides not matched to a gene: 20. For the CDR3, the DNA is TGTGCCAGCAGTGAATATTTTCCCGGGCCAGGGGGAACTGAGCAGTTCTTC. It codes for CASSEYFPGPGGTEQFF. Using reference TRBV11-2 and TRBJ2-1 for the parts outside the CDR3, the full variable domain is EAGVAQSPRYKIIEKRQSVAFWCNPISGHATLYWYQQILGQGPKLLIQFQNNGVVDDSQLPKDRFSAERLKGVDSTLKIQPAKLEDSAVYLCASSEYFPGPGGTEQFFGPGTRLTVL.

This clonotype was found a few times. CDR3 residues: CSVEWGGPQHF. The CDR3 region has the DNA TGCAGTGTTGAATGGGGTGGGCCCCAGCATTTT. The gene calls are TRBV20-1 and TRBJ1-5, with D unresolved. The V gene's germline CDR1 is DFQATT and CDR2 SNEGSKA (reference sequence). Trimming shortened V by 7 bases and J by 9 bases, and 13 bases separated the two germline ends. This CDR3 is built from 11 residues.

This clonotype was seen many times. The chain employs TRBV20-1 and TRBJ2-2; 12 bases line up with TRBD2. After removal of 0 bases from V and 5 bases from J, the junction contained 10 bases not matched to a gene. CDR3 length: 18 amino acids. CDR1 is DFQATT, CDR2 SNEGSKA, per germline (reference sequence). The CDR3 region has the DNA TGCAGTGCTAGAGATGGCTTAGGACTAGCGGGACATACCGGGGAGCTGTTTTTT. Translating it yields CSARDGLGLAGHTGELFF.

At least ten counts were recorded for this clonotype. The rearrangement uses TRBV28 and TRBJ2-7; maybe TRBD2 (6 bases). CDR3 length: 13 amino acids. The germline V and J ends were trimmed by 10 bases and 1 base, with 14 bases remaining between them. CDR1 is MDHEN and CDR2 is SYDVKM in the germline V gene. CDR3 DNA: TGTGCCACTAACCGGGACTCTTCCTACGAGCAGTACTTC. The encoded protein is CATNRDSSYEQYF.

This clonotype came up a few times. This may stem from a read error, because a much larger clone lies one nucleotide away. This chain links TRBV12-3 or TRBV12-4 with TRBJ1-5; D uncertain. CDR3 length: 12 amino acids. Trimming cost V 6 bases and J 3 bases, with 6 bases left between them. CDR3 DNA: TGTGCCAGCAGCTTCCACAATCAGCCCCAGCATTTT. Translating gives CASSFHNQPQHF.

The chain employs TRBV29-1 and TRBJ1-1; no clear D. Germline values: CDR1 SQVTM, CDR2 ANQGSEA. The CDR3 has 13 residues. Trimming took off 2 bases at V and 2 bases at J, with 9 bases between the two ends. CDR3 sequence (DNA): TGCAGCGTTGAATCCGTTCTTAACACTGAAGCTTTCTTT. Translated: CSVESVLNTEAFF.

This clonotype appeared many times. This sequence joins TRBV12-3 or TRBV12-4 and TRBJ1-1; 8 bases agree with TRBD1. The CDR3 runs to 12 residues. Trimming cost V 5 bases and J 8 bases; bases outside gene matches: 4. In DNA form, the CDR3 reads TGTGCCAGCAGTAACCGGGACAGGGAAGCTTTCTTT. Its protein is CASSNRDREAFF.